Presented here are 16 T cell receptor beta chains from one specimen sequenced in a study of T-cell reconstitution after alpha-beta-depleted transplantation in children. Library preparation (for TCRbeta) was performed with unique molecular identifiers. TCRdb fed the PCR reads into MiXCR, producing one record per CDR3 protein. The data show hundreds of thousands of distinct CDR3 sequences, around 13% seen once. Here the sequenced sample was PBMCs from the stem cell graft donor, taken from the stem cell graft. The receptor set was obtained from a human donor who donated a stem cell graft to a child with acute lymphoblastic leukemia.

This clonotype was counted between two and nine times. The rearrangement joins TRBV20-1 to TRBJ1-6, with D possibly TRBD1 on 5 matching bases. The CDR3 is 16 residues long. CDR1 and CDR2 from the germline V gene are DFQATT and SNEGSKA (reference sequence). Deletions cut 1 base from V and 2 bases from J, with 12 bases between. Written as DNA, the CDR3 is TGCAGTGCTAGAGGGCGGGGGGAAACCTATAATTCACCCCTCCACTTT. Protein: CSARGRGETYNSPLHF.

This clonotype was observed many times. This chain joins TRBV5-5 and TRBJ2-5; D might be TRBD2 (6 bases). This CDR3 is 13 amino acids long. V was trimmed by 2 bases and J by 3 bases, leaving 8 bases between them. CDR1 is SGHKS and CDR2 is YYEKEE in the germline V gene (reference sequence). Written as DNA, the CDR3 is TGTGCCAGCAGCTTTTCGGGGGAAGAGACCCAGTACTTC. Amino acids: CASSFSGEETQYF.

This clonotype was observed many times. V usage is TRBV10-3 and J usage is TRBJ2-3, with TRBD1 identical over 10 bases. V lost 3 bases to trimming and J lost 6 bases; unmatched junction nucleotides: 6. The CDR3 contains 15 residues. Germline-derived CDR1 and CDR2 are ENHRY and SYGVKD. CDR3 residues: CAISDEGQGRDTQYF. The DNA of the CDR3 is TGTGCCATCAGTGACGAGGGACAGGGGAGGGATACGCAGTATTTT.

This clonotype was seen many times. The CDR3 here is CASSLDPPAGTQYF. The CDR3 nucleotides are TGTGCCAGCAGCTTGGACCCTCCCGCTGGGACCCAGTACTTC. The chain is built from TRBV5-6 and TRBJ2-5; D not certain. The germline V gene has CDR1 SGHDT and CDR2 YYEEEE. This CDR3 is 14 amino acids long. Trimming took off 0 bases at V and 7 bases at J, with 13 bases between the two ends. Filled out from reference TRBV5-6 and TRBJ2-5, the complete variable domain reads DAGVTQSPTHLIKTRGQQVTLRCSPKSGHDTVSWYQQALGQGPQFIFQYYEEEERQRGNFPDRFSGHQFPNYSSELNVNALLLGDSALYLCASSLDPPAGTQYFGPGTRLLVL.

This clonotype was found many times. The genes are TRBV5-1 and TRBJ2-5; 7 nucleotides agree with TRBD2. CDR1 is SGHRS, CDR2 YFSETQ, per germline. The junction had 6 bases not matched to a gene; V was cut back by 5 bases and J by 2 bases. The CDR3 is 14 amino acids. CDR3 protein: CASRLSSGQETQYF. The CDR3 DNA reads as TGCGCCAGCAGGCTATCTAGCGGACAAGAGACCCAGTACTTC.

This clonotype has a single count. The chain links TRBV20-1 to TRBJ1-1, with 8 bases matching TRBD1. V shed 5 bases and J 10 bases; nucleotides not matched to a gene: 9. Germline lookup yields CDR1 DFQATT and CDR2 SNEGSKA (reference sequence). This CDR3 is built from 12 residues. For the CDR3, the DNA is TGCAGTGCTCCCCAGGGGGCGGTTGCAGCTTTCTTT. This encodes CSAPQGAVAAFF.

This clonotype has ten or more counts. This sequence joins TRBV12-3 or TRBV12-4 and TRBJ1-6; possibly TRBD1 for D (5 bases). This CDR3 is 15 amino acids long. V lost 7 bases and J 7 bases, leaving 17 bases between the germline ends. This CDR3 is CASTKRGRANSPLHF. In DNA, the CDR3 is TGTGCCAGCACCAAGAGGGGTAGAGCGAATTCACCCCTCCACTTT.

The chain carries TRBV6-1 and TRBJ1-2; a weak D match, TRBD1 (6 bases). V was pared by 10 bases and J by 4 bases, with 19 bases between. Germline V lookup: CDR1 MNHNS, CDR2 SASEGT. This CDR3 region has 14 residues. As DNA, the CDR3 is TGTGCCACCCAAGCGAGGGGGAGACGCTATGGCTACACCTTC. Translation: CATQARGRRYGYTF.

This clonotype was seen a handful of times. The chain uses TRBV20-1 and TRBJ1-4; D is uncertain. Deletions cut 1 base from V and 8 bases from J, with 17 bases between. The CDR3 sequence is 15 residues long. CDR1 and CDR2 from the germline V gene are DFQATT and SNEGSKA (reference sequence). The DNA for the CDR3 is TGCAGTGCTAGAGGGCCGAAGAGTGGGGAGGAAAAACTGTTTTTT. As protein: CSARGPKSGEEKLFF.

Many counts were recorded for this clonotype. The J gene is TRBJ2-1, the V gene TRBV6-5, with TRBD2 as a possible D gene (6 bases). Germline V gene data show CDR1 as MNHEY and CDR2 as SVGAGI. The CDR3 contains 14 residues. The germline V and J ends were trimmed by 8 bases and 7 bases, with 18 bases remaining between them. DNA of the CDR3: TGTGCCAGCTCCAAAACGGTGGAGGGGAATGAGCAGTTCTTC. Its translation: CASSKTVEGNEQFF.

The CDR3 reads CASSLAGQGAQYF. The DNA for the CDR3 is TGTGCCAGCAGCTTAGCGGGTCAGGGGGCGCAGTATTTT. J is TRBJ2-3 and V is TRBV7-9; 7 nucleotides match TRBD1. The CDR3 runs to 13 residues. Germline CDR1 and CDR2: SEHNR and FQNEAQ (reference sequence). Germline trimming cut 0 bases from V and 10 bases from J; bases unmatched to any gene: 4. The variable domain in full, completed from reference TRBV7-9 and TRBJ2-3, reads DTGVSQNPRHKITKRGQNVTFRCDPISEHNRLYWYRQTLGQGPEFLTYFQNEAQLEKSRLLSDRFSAERPKGSFSTLEIQRTEQGDSAMYLCASSLAGQGAQYFGPGTRLTVL.

At least ten counts were recorded for this clonotype. The chain recombines TRBV12-3 or TRBV12-4 with TRBJ1-1, with 9 positions matching TRBD1. This CDR3 is 17 amino acids long. Trimming cost V 6 bases and J 1 base; bases outside gene matches: 12. The CDR3: CASSPHRGRGGNTEAFF. The DNA of the CDR3 is TGTGCCAGCAGCCCCCACAGGGGGCGTGGGGGGAACACTGAAGCTTTCTTT.

This clonotype has at least ten counts. The chain links TRBV29-1 to TRBJ1-1; D unresolved. Germline V gene lookup returns CDR1 SQVTM and CDR2 ANQGSEA. The CDR3 is 12 residues long. V lost 6 bases to trimming and J lost 1 base, with 9 bases between them. The DNA for the CDR3 is TGCAGCGTCGCGGGGTCGAACACTGAAGCTTTCTTT. This sequence encodes CSVAGSNTEAFF.

This clonotype occurred many times. This sequence joins TRBV29-1 and TRBJ1-1; D uncertain. Germline V CDR1 and CDR2: SQVTM, ANQGSEA. CDR3 length: 13 amino acids. Between the trimmed V and J ends, which lost 6 bases and 8 bases, there was a span of 19 bases. The CDR3 DNA reads as TGCAGCGTGAAGATACGGATGAGGGTCGAAGCTTTCTTT. Translating gives CSVKIRMRVEAFF.

The chain combines TRBV5-1 with TRBJ2-5; perhaps D is TRBD1 or TRBD2 (5 bases each). Germline V gene sequence: CDR1 SGHRS, CDR2 YFSETQ. Trimming removed 0 bases from V and 7 bases from J, with 13 bases in between. This CDR3 contains 14 residues. This chain's CDR3 is CASSLGDPPGTQYF. The CDR3 coding sequence is TGCGCCAGCAGCTTGGGGGACCCCCCGGGGACCCAGTACTTC.

This clonotype has at least ten counts. The chain uses TRBV7-6 and TRBJ1-2; D is uncertain. V was shortened by 1 base and J by 4 bases, with 16 bases between the two germline ends. From germline, CDR1 is SGHVS and CDR2 FNYEAQ. This CDR3 has 16 amino acids. The CDR3 is CASSLGVPQVLYGYTF. CDR3 nucleotides: TGTGCCAGCAGCTTAGGAGTCCCCCAGGTTCTCTATGGCTACACCTTC.